The 30 T cell receptor beta chains below all came from one sample that was sequenced in a study of T cell repertoires in cytomegalovirus infection. TCRdb re-called the reads through MiXCR, storing one row per CDR3 protein. Altogether just under 300,000 distinct CDR3 sequences are present, approximately 10% being singletons, with the ten largest covering approximately 2.3%. The sample was PBMCs. The source of these receptors is a human donor in good health (CMV status not recorded). Some clones in this sample may be carry-over from other donors' samples.

This clonotype was recorded a few times. The V and J genes are TRBV9 and TRBJ2-1, with 8 bases aligning to TRBD2. The junction had 6 bases not matched to a gene; V was cut back by 0 bases and J by 7 bases. This CDR3 is 15 amino acids long. Germline V gene lookup returns CDR1 SGDLS and CDR2 YYNGEE. The CDR3 DNA reads TGTGCCAGCAGCGTAGGAGCGGGGGCCCCTAATGAGCAGTTCTTC. It encodes CASSVGAGAPNEQFF.

At least ten counts were recorded for this clonotype. V gene TRBV25-1 combines with J gene TRBJ2-3; no reliable D call. Per germline, CDR1 MGHDK and CDR2 SYGVNS. Trimming removed 1 base at V and 0 bases at J, with 11 bases between. The CDR3 is 16 amino acids. The CDR3 loop is CASSESSGRSTDTQYF. The CDR3 nucleotides read TGTGCCAGCAGTGAATCCTCCGGCCGTAGCACAGATACGCAGTATTTT.

This clonotype has ten or more counts. V gene TRBV5-6 combines with J gene TRBJ1-6; no definite D call. This CDR3 has 17 residues. Trimming removed 2 bases at V and 0 bases at J, with 12 bases between. Germline assignment: CDR1 SGHDT and CDR2 YYEEEE. The CDR3, as DNA: TGTGCCAGCAGCTTTTTGGGGTCGGCCTCCTATAATTCACCCCTCCACTTT. Translation: CASSFLGSASYNSPLHF.

This clonotype was found many times. The CDR3 nucleotides read TGTGCCAGCAGCTTATATAGCCCCCGGAATGAGCAGTTCTTC. Translating gives CASSLYSPRNEQFF. The rearrangement links TRBV7-2 to TRBJ2-1; the D is unclear. The CDR3 consists of 14 residues. Germline loops: CDR1 SGHTA, CDR2 FQGNSA. Trimming shortened V by 2 bases and J by 7 bases, and 12 bases separated the two germline ends. The complete variable domain, with remaining parts taken from reference TRBV7-2 and TRBJ2-1, reads GAGVSQSPSNKVTEKGKDVELRCDPISGHTALYWYRQSLGQGLEFLIYFQGNSAPDKSGLPSDRFSAERTGGSVSTLTIQRTQQEDSAVYLCASSLYSPRNEQFFGPGTRLTVL.

This clonotype appeared a few times. This sequence joins TRBV11-2 and TRBJ2-3, with D unresolved. The ends were cut back, 5 bases at V and 3 bases at J, with 15 bases in the middle. The CDR3 runs to 15 residues. Germline V gives CDR1 SGHAT, CDR2 FQNNGV. The CDR3 nucleotides are TGTGCCAGCAGCCCCCGGCCCTTTGGGACAGATACGCAGTATTTT. Its protein is CASSPRPFGTDTQYF.

The table lists this clonotype with many counts. V gene TRBV7-8 combines with J gene TRBJ2-4, with D unclear. CDR3 size: 12 residues. Germline V gene data show CDR1 as SGHVS and CDR2 as FQNEAQ. Trimming took 1 base from V and 7 from J, leaving 5 bases between them. The CDR3 DNA follows: TGTGCCAGCAGCTTAGGGAACAACATTCAGTACTTC. This sequence encodes CASSLGNNIQYF.

The sample holds many counts of this clonotype. CDR3 DNA: TGTGCCAGCAGCTTCGGGACAGGGTTCGTCGGGGAAGGGAACACTGAAGCTTTCTTT. Protein sequence: CASSFGTGFVGEGNTEAFF. The chain couples TRBV7-9 to TRBJ1-1; 9 bases are shared with TRBD1. In germline, CDR1 is SEHNR, CDR2 FQNEAQ (reference sequence). The V and J ends lost 3 bases and 1 base, in that order; junction bases with no gene match: 15. The length of the CDR3 is 19 residues.

This clonotype was detected ten times or more. This chain joins TRBV14 and TRBJ2-5; D assignment may be TRBD1 or TRBD2 (5 bases each). The CDR3 loop spans 14 amino acids. Trimming took off 3 bases at V and 4 bases at J, with 12 bases between the two ends. Germline loops: CDR1 SGHDN, CDR2 FVKESK. The CDR3 loop reads CASSQRGAGETQYF. In DNA form, the CDR3 reads TGTGCCAGCAGCCAGAGGGGTGCAGGAGAGACCCAGTACTTC.

This clonotype appeared many times. The chain links TRBV4-3 to TRBJ2-5; 8 bases line up with TRBD2. The CDR3 consists of 16 residues. Trimming cost V 4 bases and J 2 bases; bases outside gene matches: 9. Germline CDR1 and CDR2: LGHNA and YSLEER. The CDR3 coding sequence is TGCGCCAGCAGCCGGGGGGTAGCGGGAATTCAAGAGACCCAGTACTTC. It codes for CASSRGVAGIQETQYF.

The table lists this clonotype with many counts. The chain links TRBV7-3 to TRBJ1-2; D may be TRBD1 (5 bases). V gave up 4 bases and J gave up 2 bases, with 14 bases separating them. The CDR3 has 15 residues. Germline lookup yields CDR1 SGHTA and CDR2 FQGTGA. This CDR3 is CASSSGQPGNYGYTF. The CDR3, as DNA: TGTGCCAGCAGCTCCGGACAACCGGGAAACTATGGCTACACCTTC.

This clonotype has a count of ten or more. The chain recombines TRBV20-1 with TRBJ2-4; D remains ambiguous. The ends were cut back, 1 base at V and 2 bases at J, with 9 bases in the middle. This CDR3 has 14 residues. The germline V gene encodes CDR1 DFQATT and CDR2 SNEGSKA (reference sequence). The CDR3 reads CSARGSRTKNIQYF. The DNA for the CDR3 is TGCAGTGCTAGAGGGTCGAGAACCAAAAACATTCAGTACTTC.

This clonotype was recorded at least ten times. The genes are TRBV7-9 and TRBJ1-1; 7 nucleotides line up with TRBD1. The CDR3 runs to 12 residues. CDR1 and CDR2 (germline): SEHNR, FQNEAQ (reference sequence). V gave up 1 base and J gave up 7 bases; unmatched junction bases: 0. The DNA of the CDR3 is TGTGCCAGCAGCTTAGGGGACAGTGAAGCTTTCTTT. Translation gives CASSLGDSEAFF.

This clonotype was seen at least ten times. V usage is TRBV7-9 and J usage is TRBJ1-1, with D tentatively TRBD1 (5 bases). This CDR3 region has 13 residues. The V end lost 5 bases, the J end lost 1 base, and 8 bases lay between the germline ends. CDR1 and CDR2 (germline): SEHNR, FQNEAQ (reference sequence). CDR3 loop: CASSTQENTEAFF. The CDR3 nucleotides read TGTGCCAGCAGCACACAGGAGAACACTGAAGCTTTCTTT.

To note about this clonotype: This may arise from a read error, as a much more abundant clone is one base away. V gene TRBV27 combines with J gene TRBJ2-5; D may correspond to TRBD1 or TRBD2 (5 bases each). This CDR3 comprises 16 residues. Germline V gives CDR1 MNHEY, CDR2 SMNVEV (reference sequence). CDR3 loop: CAGSLSIGPGTETQYF. DNA for the CDR3: TGTGCCGGCAGTTTATCGATCGGACCCGGGACGGAGACCCAGTACTTC.

In its sample, this clonotype was seen many times. This rearrangement joins TRBV6-5 to TRBJ2-7; TRBD2 matches 11 bases. CDR3 length: 15 amino acids. Per germline, CDR1 MNHEY and CDR2 SVGAGI. The trim removed 6 bases at V and 3 bases at J, leaving 7 bases unmatched. The CDR3, as DNA: TGTGCCAGCAGACAAAATAGCGGGGGGGACTACGAGCAGTACGTC. The encoded protein is CASRQNSGGDYEQYV.

This clonotype was counted at least ten times. The chain carries TRBV2 and TRBJ2-7; tentative D call: TRBD2 (5 bases). V gave up 6 bases and J gave up 0 bases, with 15 bases separating them. Germline lookup yields CDR1 SNHLY and CDR2 FYNNEI. There are 15 residues in the CDR3. The CDR3 nucleotides are TGTGCCAGCAGGATGGGAGCCCCGAGCTCCTACGAGCAGTACGTC. Translated: CASRMGAPSSYEQYV.

V usage is TRBV20-1 and J usage is TRBJ2-3; D is possibly TRBD2 (5 bases). Germline V gene data show CDR1 as DFQATT and CDR2 as SNEGSKA (reference sequence). This CDR3 has 12 residues. This CDR3 reads CSPAGPPDTQYF. The CDR3 bases are TGCAGCCCCGCGGGTCCCCCAGATACGCAGTATTTT.

The chain couples TRBV5-1 to TRBJ1-4; tentatively, D is TRBD1 (6 bases). The V end was cut by 3 bases, the J end by 8 bases, with 14 bases between. CDR3 size: 14 residues. CDR1 and CDR2 from the germline V gene are SGHRS and YFSETQ. CDR3 region: CASSSWDINEKLFF. As DNA, the CDR3 is TGCGCCAGCAGCTCCTGGGACATAAACGAAAAACTGTTTTTT.

This clonotype appeared many times. The CDR3 sequence is CASRETGASGGLFF. DNA of the CDR3: TGTGCCAGCAGGGAGACAGGGGCGTCCGGGGGACTGTTTTTT. The J gene is TRBJ2-2, the V gene TRBV6-2 or TRBV6-3, with 8 bases that match TRBD1. Unmatched junction bases numbered 14, after V lost 6 bases and J lost 14 bases. CDR1 and CDR2 from the germline V gene are MNHEY and SVGEGT. The CDR3 runs to 14 residues.

The chain links TRBV6-2 or TRBV6-3 to TRBJ2-2; 7 positions match TRBD2. This CDR3 has 15 amino acids. Unmatched junction bases numbered 7, after V lost 2 bases and J lost 7 bases. Germline V lookup: CDR1 MNHEY, CDR2 SVGEGT. CDR3 sequence (DNA): TGTGCCAGCAGTTACGATGGACTAGAAGTCGGGGAGCTGTTTTTT. Translation: CASSYDGLEVGELFF.

The chain uses TRBV6-8 and TRBJ2-1; tentatively, D is TRBD2 (6 bases). Germline loops: CDR1 MNHGY, CDR2 SAAAGT. Trimming took 2 bases from V and 8 from J, leaving 10 bases between them. The CDR3 contains 13 residues. The CDR3 DNA sequence: TGTGCCAGCAGTTACGGAGGGTTACATGAGCAGTTCTTC. This sequence encodes CASSYGGLHEQFF.

A few counts support this clonotype. CDR3 protein: CASSSGTFATDTQYF. DNA of the CDR3: TGCGCCAGCAGCTCCGGGACGTTTGCCACAGATACGCAGTATTTT. V and J are TRBV5-1 and TRBJ2-3, with D possibly being TRBD1 or TRBD2 (5 bases each). V lost 3 bases to trimming and J lost 2 bases, with 13 bases between them. The CDR3 runs to 15 residues. Germline loops: CDR1 SGHRS, CDR2 YFSETQ.

This clonotype was seen ten or more times. The V call is TRBV7-2, the J call TRBJ2-3, with 14 nucleotides matching TRBD2. Looked up from germline, CDR1 is SGHTA and CDR2 is FQGNSA. J lost 2 bases, V lost 2 bases, and 12 bases had no gene match. The CDR3 runs to 20 residues. The CDR3 spells CASSLNWRGLAGGNTDTQYF. In DNA, the CDR3 is TGTGCCAGCAGCTTAAACTGGAGAGGACTAGCGGGGGGCAACACAGATACGCAGTATTTT. Supplemented by reference TRBV7-2 and TRBJ2-3, the full variable domain reads GAGVSQSPSNKVTEKGKDVELRCDPISGHTALYWYRQSLGQGLEFLIYFQGNSAPDKSGLPSDRFSAERTGGSVSTLTIQRTQQEDSAVYLCASSLNWRGLAGGNTDTQYFGPGTRLTVL.

This clonotype occurred many times. The chain combines TRBV6-1 with TRBJ2-1; possible D gene TRBD1, 5 bases. The germline V and J ends were trimmed by 9 bases and 5 bases, with 8 bases remaining between them. Germline V gives CDR1 MNHNS, CDR2 SASEGT. The CDR3 consists of 11 residues. The CDR3: CASKGDNEQFF. CDR3 coding DNA: TGTGCCAGTAAAGGGGACAATGAGCAGTTCTTC.

This clonotype was counted many times. This chain connects TRBV7-2 to TRBJ1-1; 9 nucleotides line up with TRBD1. The trim removed 3 bases at V and 1 base at J, leaving 6 bases unmatched. The CDR3 sequence is 16 residues long. In germline, CDR1 is SGHTA, CDR2 FQGNSA. Here the CDR3 reads CASSLIMGQGNTEAFF. CDR3 coding DNA: TGTGCCAGCAGCTTGATAATGGGACAGGGGAACACTGAAGCTTTCTTT.

This clonotype was found a few times. V gene TRBV29-1 combines with J gene TRBJ2-3, with D unclear. Trimming cost V 3 bases and J 2 bases, with 9 bases left between them. The V gene's germline CDR1 is SQVTM and CDR2 ANQGSEA. This CDR3 has 13 amino acids. Here the CDR3 DNA reads TGCAGCGTTGACGGTCGGTTCACAGATACGCAGTATTTT. Amino acid sequence: CSVDGRFTDTQYF.

At least ten counts were recorded for this clonotype. The genes are TRBV20-1 and TRBJ2-7; TRBD2 is a possible D gene (5 bases). This CDR3 comprises 14 residues. CDR1 and CDR2 (germline): DFQATT, SNEGSKA (reference sequence). The germline V and J ends were trimmed by 6 bases and 7 bases, with 22 bases remaining between them. This chain's CDR3 is CSAITWENSGEQYF. CDR3 nucleotide sequence: TGCAGTGCCATAACCTGGGAGAACTCGGGAGAGCAGTACTTC.

The genes are TRBV19 and TRBJ2-7, with a tentative D call TRBD2 (7 bases). CDR1 is LNHDA and CDR2 is SQIVND in the germline V gene (reference sequence). With 6 bases removed from V and 4 bases from J, the gap between germline ends came to 19 bases. The CDR3 contains 15 residues. The chain's CDR3 is CASRSRGGRGYEQYF. The CDR3 region has the DNA TGTGCCAGTAGGAGCCGCGGGGGTAGGGGGTACGAGCAGTACTTC.

In its sample, this clonotype was seen a few times. The chain recombines TRBV25-1 with TRBJ1-2; D ambiguous. The CDR3 has 17 amino acids. The V gene lost 0 bases and the J gene lost 6 bases, with 20 bases spanning the gap. Germline V gene sequence: CDR1 MGHDK, CDR2 SYGVNS. In DNA, the CDR3 is TGTGCCAGCAGTGAATATACCGGCGGAACTACCTCCCATGGCTACACCTTC. Amino acid sequence: CASSEYTGGTTSHGYTF.

This clonotype has a handful of counts. V usage is TRBV29-1 and J usage is TRBJ1-6; D gene unclear. With 4 bases removed from V and 0 bases from J, the gap between germline ends came to 10 bases. Germline lookup yields CDR1 SQVTM and CDR2 ANQGSEA. The CDR3 totals 15 residues. CDR3 sequence reads: CSVAEGSSYNSPLHF. As DNA, the CDR3 is TGCAGCGTTGCGGAAGGGAGCTCCTATAATTCACCCCTCCACTTT.